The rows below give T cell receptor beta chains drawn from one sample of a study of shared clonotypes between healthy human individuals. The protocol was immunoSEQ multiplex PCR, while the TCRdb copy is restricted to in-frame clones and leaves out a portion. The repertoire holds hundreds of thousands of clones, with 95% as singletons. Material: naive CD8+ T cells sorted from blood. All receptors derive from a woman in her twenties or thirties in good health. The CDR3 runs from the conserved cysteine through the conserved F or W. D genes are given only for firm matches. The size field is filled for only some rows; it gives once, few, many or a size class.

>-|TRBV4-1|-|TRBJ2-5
CATIKSPGKTQYF
TGCGCCACCATCAAGAGTCCTGGAAAGACCCAGTACTTC
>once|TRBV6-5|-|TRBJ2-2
CASSLAGELFF
TGTGCCAGCAGCCTCGCGGGGGAGCTGTTTTTT
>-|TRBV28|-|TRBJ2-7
CASSLRNRDGEQYF
TGTGCCAGCAGTCTAAGAAACAGGGACGGCGAGCAGTACTTC
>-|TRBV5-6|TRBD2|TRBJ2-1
CASSLSSGKFNEQFF
TGTGCCAGCAGCTTGTCTAGCGGGAAGTTCAATGAGCAGTTCTTC
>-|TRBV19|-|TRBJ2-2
CASSIWGTGELFF
TGTGCCAGTAGTATTTGGGGTACCGGGGAGCTGTTTTTT
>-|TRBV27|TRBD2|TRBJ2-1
CASSLLSGKYEQFF
TGTGCCAGCAGTTTATTGAGCGGGAAATATGAGCAGTTCTTC
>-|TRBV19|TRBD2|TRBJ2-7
CASSISASGSYEQYF
TGTGCCAGTAGTATCTCCGCTAGCGGGAGTTACGAGCAGTACTTC
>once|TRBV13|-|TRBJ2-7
CASSSGSRALYEQYF
TGTGCCAGCAGCTCAGGGTCTAGGGCCCTCTACGAGCAGTACTTC
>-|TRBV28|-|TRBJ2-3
CASTQLWGHPTDTQYF
TGTGCCAGCACCCAATTATGGGGGCACCCCACAGATACGCAGTATTTT
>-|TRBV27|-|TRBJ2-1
CASSLSPGTPYNEQFF
TGTGCCAGCAGTTTATCTCCCGGGACTCCCTACAATGAGCAGTTCTTC
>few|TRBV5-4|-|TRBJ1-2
CASSQTQTGHYGYTF
TGTGCCAGCAGCCAAACCCAGACAGGCCATTATGGCTACACCTTC
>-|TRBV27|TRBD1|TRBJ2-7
CASSSTGTGFYEQYF
TGTGCCAGCAGTTCTACCGGGACAGGGTTCTACGAGCAGTACTTC
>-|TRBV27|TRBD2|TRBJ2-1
CASSSAGGVNEQFF
TGTGCCAGCAGTTCAGCGGGAGGGGTGAATGAGCAGTTCTTC
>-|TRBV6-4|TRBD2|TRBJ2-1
CASSEQAGGPGNEQFF
TGTGCCAGCAGTGAACAGGCGGGAGGGCCTGGCAATGAGCAGTTCTTC
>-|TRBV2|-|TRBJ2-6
CASSDNVGANVLTF
TGTGCCAGCAGTGATAACGTAGGGGCCAACGTCCTGACTTTC
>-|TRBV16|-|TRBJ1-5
CASSQQDRNQPQHF
TGTGCCAGCAGCCAACAAGACAGAAATCAGCCCCAGCATTTT
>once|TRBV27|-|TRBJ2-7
CASSLSSGYEQYF
TGTGCCAGCAGCCTCAGTTCGGGTTACGAGCAGTACTTC
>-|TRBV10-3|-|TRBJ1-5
CAISDPGPQESNQPQHF
TGTGCCATCAGTGACCCGGGCCCCCAGGAGAGCAATCAGCCCCAGCATTTT
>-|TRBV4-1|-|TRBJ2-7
CASSQQDRVGQREDEQYF
TGCGCCAGCAGCCAACAGGACAGGGTCGGCCAACGGGAGGACGAGCAGTACTTC
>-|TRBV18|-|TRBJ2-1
CASSPRKVGQGTYNEQFF
TGTGCCAGCTCACCACGAAAAGTGGGGCAGGGCACCTACAATGAGCAGTTCTTC
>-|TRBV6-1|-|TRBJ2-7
CASSGIYEQYF
TGTGCCAGCAGTGGTATCTACGAGCAGTACTTC
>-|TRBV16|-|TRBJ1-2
CASSQSAEDSNYGYTF
TGTGCCAGCAGCCAATCAGCGGAAGACTCTAACTATGGCTACACCTTC
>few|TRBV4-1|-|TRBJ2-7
CASSQPDYEQYF
TGCGCCAGCAGCCAACCAGACTACGAGCAGTACTTC
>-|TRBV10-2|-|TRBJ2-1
CASRDSLAQFF
TGCGCCAGCAGGGACTCTTTGGCGCAGTTCTTC
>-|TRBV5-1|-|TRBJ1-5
CASSLGVVSKIAPRGWQPQHF
TGCGCCAGCAGCTTGGGGGTTGTATCAAAGATAGCTCCTCGCGGATGGCAGCCCCAGCATTTT
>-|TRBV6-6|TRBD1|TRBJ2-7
CASSRTDRGLYEQYF
TGTGCCAGCAGTAGGACTGACAGGGGTTTATACGAGCAGTACTTC
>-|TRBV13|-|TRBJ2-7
CASSLRRDNSYEQYF
TGTGCCAGCAGCTTAAGGCGGGACAACTCCTACGAGCAGTACTTC
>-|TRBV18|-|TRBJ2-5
CASSQPPYQETQYF
TGTGCCAGCTCACAACCGCCATACCAAGAGACCCAGTACTTC
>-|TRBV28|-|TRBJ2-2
CASTSLEEGYTGELFF
TGTGCCAGCACCTCATTGGAGGAGGGTTACACCGGGGAGCTGTTTTTT
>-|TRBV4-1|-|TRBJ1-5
CASSQGADSNQPQHF
TGCGCCAGCAGCCAGGGGGCGGATAGCAATCAGCCCCAGCATTTT
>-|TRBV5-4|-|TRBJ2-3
CASSSPVHATDTQYF
TGTGCCAGCAGTTCCCCCGTCCACGCCACAGATACGCAGTATTTT
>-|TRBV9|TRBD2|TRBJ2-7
CASSGEVGLAGGSYEQYF
TGTGCCAGCAGCGGGGAGGTGGGACTAGCGGGAGGCTCCTACGAGCAGTACTTC
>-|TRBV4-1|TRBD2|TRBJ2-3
CASSRVAGVADTQYF
TGCGCCAGCAGCCGGGTAGCGGGAGTGGCAGATACGCAGTATTTT
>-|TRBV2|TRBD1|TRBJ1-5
CASSYYRDRDQPQHF
TGTGCCAGCAGCTACTACCGGGACAGGGATCAGCCCCAGCATTTT
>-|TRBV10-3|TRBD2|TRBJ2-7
CAISVPSGAGEQYF
TGTGCCATCAGTGTACCTAGCGGGGCCGGGGAGCAGTACTTC
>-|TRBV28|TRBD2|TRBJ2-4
CASSRLAGGDVGYIQYF
TGTGCCAGCAGTCGTTTAGCGGGAGGGGACGTCGGTTACATTCAGTACTTC